Below are 13 T cell receptor beta chains sequenced from a single sample in a study of cytomegalovirus exposure and HLA in healthy donors. The PCR had 60 Vbeta and 13 Jbeta primers. Sequencing used immunoSEQ multiplex PCR; TCRdb keeps in-frame clones, though not all of them. Here the sample spans around 39,000 clones, roughly 80% being singletons. Input material: PBMCs. Source of these receptors: a man aged 25-40 years in good health and CMV-seronegative.

This clone has more than one count but fewer than ten. This chain links TRBV9 with TRBJ2-3; possible D gene TRBD2, 6 bases. This CDR3 region has 13 residues. V was cut by 7 bases and J by 0 bases, with 9 bases left in between. Germline values: CDR1 SGDLS, CDR2 YYNGEE. The CDR3 bases are TGTGCCAGCCGGGAGTTAAGCACAGATACGCAGTATTTT. This translates into CASRELSTDTQYF.

There are a few counts of this clone. The CDR3 DNA follows: TGTGCCAGCAGTAGATCGGACAGGGAGCTTACTAATGAAAAACTGTTTTTT. It codes for CASSRSDRELTNEKLFF. The V and J genes are TRBV28 and TRBJ1-4; 8 bases match TRBD1. The germline V gene encodes CDR1 MDHEN and CDR2 SYDVKM. V gave up 5 bases and J gave up 2 bases; unmatched junction bases: 10. This CDR3 is built from 17 residues. Complete variable domain (other parts from reference TRBV28 and TRBJ1-4): DVKVTQSSRYLVKRTGEKVFLECVQDMDHENMFWYRQDPGLGLRLIYFSYDVKMKEKGDIPEGYSVSREKKERFSLILESASTNQTSMYLCASSRSDRELTNEKLFFGSGTQLSVL.

The chain recombines TRBV27 with TRBJ2-5; the D gene is possibly TRBD1 (5 bases). The DNA matches TRBJ2-7 better at its end, which makes the J call doubtful. The CDR3 consists of 15 residues. CDR1 is MNHEY, CDR2 SMNVEV, per germline (reference sequence). The CDR3 nucleotides read TGTGCCAGCAGTCCATTCCTGACAGTTACCTACGAGCAGTACTTC. As protein: CASSPFLTVTYEQYF.

The chain employs TRBV14 and TRBJ2-1; TRBD2 matches at 12 bases. Germline V gene lookup returns CDR1 SGHDN and CDR2 FVKESK. V trimming: 4 bases; J trimming: 6 bases; junction bases outside the gene matches: 10. This CDR3 is 17 amino acids long. The CDR3 DNA is TGTGCCAGCAGCCCCCATTTACTAGCGGGAGGTGTCAATGAGCAGTTCTTC. It is translated as CASSPHLLAGGVNEQFF.

The sample holds a few counts of this clone. The chain links TRBV7-2 to TRBJ2-3, with 7 bases identical to TRBD2. Germline trimming cut 1 base from V and 5 bases from J; bases unmatched to any gene: 12. CDR3 length: 17 residues. From germline, CDR1 is SGHTA and CDR2 FQGNSA. The CDR3 coding sequence is TGTGCCAGCAGCTTAGGTATTGTGGGCGGGACTAAAGATACGCAGTATTTT. This encodes CASSLGIVGGTKDTQYF.

The CDR3 DNA reads as TGTGCCAGCAGTGTATTAGCGGGAGGCACAGATACGCAGTATTTT. Protein product: CASSVLAGGTDTQYF. The chain links TRBV6-1 to TRBJ2-3, with 9 bases identical to TRBD2. The CDR3 is 15 residues long. CDR1 and CDR2 (germline): MNHNS, SASEGT. Trimming cost V 4 bases and J 1 base; bases outside gene matches: 3.

The V call is TRBV29-1, the J call TRBJ2-1, with a tentative D call TRBD2 (6 bases). CDR3 length equals 14 residues. V was cut by 7 bases and J by 4 bases, with 17 bases left in between. Looked up from germline, CDR1 is SQVTM and CDR2 is ANQGSEA. CDR3 coding DNA: TGCAGCGCGGGACTTCGAACGCTTTACAATGAGCAGTTCTTC. Translating it yields CSAGLRTLYNEQFF.

This CDR3 is CASSWTGTIGGETQYF. CDR3 nucleotide sequence: TGTGCCAGCAGCTGGACCGGGACTATAGGGGGAGAGACCCAGTACTTC. This chain joins TRBV7-2 and TRBJ2-5, with D possibly being TRBD2 (7 bases). Germline V lookup: CDR1 SGHTA, CDR2 FQGNSA. The V gene lost 4 bases and the J gene lost 4 bases, with 19 bases spanning the gap. The CDR3 is made up of 16 amino acids.

J is TRBJ1-2 and V is TRBV9, with a tentative D call TRBD1 (6 bases). The V gene lost 0 bases and the J gene lost 6 bases, with 15 bases spanning the gap. CDR3 size: 15 residues. The V gene's germline CDR1 is SGDLS and CDR2 YYNGEE. DNA of the CDR3: TGTGCCAGCAGCGTAGCTACTCGGCAGGGGCATGGCTACACCTTC. It yields the protein CASSVATRQGHGYTF.

The rearrangement links TRBV6-5 to TRBJ2-7; 8 nucleotides match TRBD1. V lost 6 bases, J lost 2 bases, and 6 bases stayed unmatched. CDR3 length equals 14 residues. In germline, CDR1 is MNHEY, CDR2 SVGAGI. Here the CDR3 reads CASSKGQATYEQYF. As DNA, the CDR3 is TGTGCCAGCAGCAAGGGACAGGCAACCTACGAGCAGTACTTC.

This chain links TRBV30 with TRBJ2-2, with D tentatively TRBD1 (5 bases). With 3 bases removed from V and 3 bases from J, the gap between germline ends came to 11 bases. Germline V gives CDR1 GTSNPN, CDR2 SVGIG (reference sequence). This CDR3 comprises 14 residues. The CDR3 coding sequence is TGTGCCTGGAGAGGAGACAGCGACACCGGGGAGCTGTTTTTT. This codes for CAWRGDSDTGELFF.

V is TRBV19 and J is TRBJ2-1, with D hard to call. Germline V lookup: CDR1 LNHDA, CDR2 SQIVND (reference sequence). V dropped 3 bases and J dropped 0 bases, with 6 bases sitting between them. The CDR3 consists of 14 residues. The CDR3 DNA follows: TGTGCCAGTAGTATTAGTAGCTCCTACAATGAGCAGTTCTTC. This gives the protein CASSISSSYNEQFF. The entire variable domain, with the rest obtained from reference TRBV19 and TRBJ2-1, is as follows: DGGITQSPKYLFRKEGQNVTLSCEQNLNHDAMYWYRQDPGQGLRLIYYSQIVNDFQKGDIAEGYSVSREKKESFPLTVTSAQKNPTAFYLCASSISSSYNEQFFGPGTRLTVL.

This clone appeared a few times. V usage is TRBV15 and J usage is TRBJ2-7, with no clear D. From germline, CDR1 is LNHNV and CDR2 YYDKDF (reference sequence). CDR3 size: 12 residues. Trimming left V 1 base short and J 6 bases short, with 7 bases between. This CDR3 is CATSRGFGEQYF. The CDR3, as DNA: TGTGCCACCAGCAGAGGTTTCGGCGAGCAGTACTTC.